This T cell receptor beta chain emerged from a study of blood T cell repertoires in COVID-19. Repertoires were generated with immunoSEQ multiplex PCR, while TCRdb's copy carries only in-frame clones and drops some. The data contain some 110,000 clones, approximately 83% of them singletons. The CDR3 is 17 residues long. Germline CDR1 LGHDT, CDR2 YNNKEL (reference sequence). V was clipped by 0 bases and J by 4 bases, with 13 bases between them. What was sequenced was peripheral blood. The receptor was derived from a man aged 45-65 years with acute or convalescent COVID-19. V usage is TRBV3-1 (or the pseudogene TRBV3-2) and J usage is TRBJ1-6, with D tentatively TRBD1 (5 bases). Here the CDR3 reads CASSQDTGVPYNSPLHF. The DNA of the CDR3 is TGTGCCAGCAGCCAAGATACGGGGGTCCCTTATAATTCACCCCTCCACTTT.